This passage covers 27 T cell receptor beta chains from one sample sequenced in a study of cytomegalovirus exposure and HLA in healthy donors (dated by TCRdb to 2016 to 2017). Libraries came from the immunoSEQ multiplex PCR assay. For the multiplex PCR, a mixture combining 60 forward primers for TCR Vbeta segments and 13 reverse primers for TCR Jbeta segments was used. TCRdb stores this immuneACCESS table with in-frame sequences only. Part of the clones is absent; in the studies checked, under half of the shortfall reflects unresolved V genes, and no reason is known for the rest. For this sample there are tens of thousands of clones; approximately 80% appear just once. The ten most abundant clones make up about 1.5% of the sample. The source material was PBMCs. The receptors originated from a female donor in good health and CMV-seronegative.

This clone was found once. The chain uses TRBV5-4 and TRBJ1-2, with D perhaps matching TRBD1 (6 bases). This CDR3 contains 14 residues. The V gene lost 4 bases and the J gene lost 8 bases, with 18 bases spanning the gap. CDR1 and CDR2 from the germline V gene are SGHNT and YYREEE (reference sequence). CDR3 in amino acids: CASSLGTLWSGYTF. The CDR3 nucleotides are TGTGCCAGCAGCCTGGGGACACTTTGGAGCGGCTACACCTTC.

The CDR3 sequence: CASSEAIGQLMNTEAFF. The CDR3, as DNA: TGTGCCAGCAGTGAAGCCATCGGACAGCTAATGAACACTGAAGCTTTCTTT. The genes are TRBV6-1 and TRBJ1-1; a possible D gene is TRBD1 (6 bases). There are 17 residues in the CDR3. Trimming left V 0 bases short and J 0 bases short, with 14 bases between. Germline CDR1 and CDR2: MNHNS and SASEGT.

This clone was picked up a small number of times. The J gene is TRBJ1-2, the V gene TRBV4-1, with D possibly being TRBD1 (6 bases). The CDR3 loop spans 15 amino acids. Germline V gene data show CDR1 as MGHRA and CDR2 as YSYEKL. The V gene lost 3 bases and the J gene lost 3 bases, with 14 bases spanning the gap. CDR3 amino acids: CASSHPGQPYYGYTF. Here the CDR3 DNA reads TGCGCCAGCAGCCACCCGGGACAACCATACTATGGCTACACCTTC.

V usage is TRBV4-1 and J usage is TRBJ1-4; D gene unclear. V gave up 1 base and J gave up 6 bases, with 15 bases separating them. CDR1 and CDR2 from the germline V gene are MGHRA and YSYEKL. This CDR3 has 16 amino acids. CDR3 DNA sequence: TGCGCCAGCAGCCAAGGGAGTCGAGGGATTCATGAAAAACTGTTTTTT. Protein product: CASSQGSRGIHEKLFF.

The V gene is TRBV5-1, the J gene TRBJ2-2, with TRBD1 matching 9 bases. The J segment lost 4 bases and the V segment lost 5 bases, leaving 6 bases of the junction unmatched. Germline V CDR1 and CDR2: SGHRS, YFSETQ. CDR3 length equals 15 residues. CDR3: CASRPQGAGTGELFF. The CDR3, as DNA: TGCGCCAGCAGGCCACAGGGGGCGGGCACCGGGGAGCTGTTTTTT.

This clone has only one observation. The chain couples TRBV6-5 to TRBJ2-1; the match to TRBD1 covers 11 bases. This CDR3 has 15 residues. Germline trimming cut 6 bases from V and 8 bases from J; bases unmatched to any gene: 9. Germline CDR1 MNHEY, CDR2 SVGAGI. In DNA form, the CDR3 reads TGTGCCAGCAGCCTGTTGGACAGGGGGCCTCATGAGCAGTTCTTC. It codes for CASSLLDRGPHEQFF.

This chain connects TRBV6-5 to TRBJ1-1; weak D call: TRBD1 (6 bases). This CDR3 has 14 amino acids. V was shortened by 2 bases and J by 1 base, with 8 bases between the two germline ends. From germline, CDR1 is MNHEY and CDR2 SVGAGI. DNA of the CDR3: TGTGCCAGCAGTTACGGGGGCAAGAACACTGAAGCTTTCTTT. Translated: CASSYGGKNTEAFF.

CDR3 amino acids: CASSLNYAGMNTEAFF. Here the CDR3 DNA reads TGTGCCAGCAGCTTAAACTACGCAGGGATGAACACTGAAGCTTTCTTT. This chain links TRBV7-8 with TRBJ1-1; weak D call: TRBD1 (5 bases). V gave up 2 bases and J gave up 0 bases, with 13 bases separating them. The germline V gene has CDR1 SGHVS and CDR2 FQNEAQ. The CDR3 contains 16 residues.

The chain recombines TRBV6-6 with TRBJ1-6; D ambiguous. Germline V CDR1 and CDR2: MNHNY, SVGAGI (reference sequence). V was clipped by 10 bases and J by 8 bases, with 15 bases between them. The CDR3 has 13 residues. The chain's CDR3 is CATTDGVDSPLHF. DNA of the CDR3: TGTGCCACTACGGACGGGGTCGATTCACCCCTCCACTTT.

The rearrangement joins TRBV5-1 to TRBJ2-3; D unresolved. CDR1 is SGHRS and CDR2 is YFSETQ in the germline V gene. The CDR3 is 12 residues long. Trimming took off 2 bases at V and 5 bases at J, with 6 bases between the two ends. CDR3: CASSFPEDTQYF. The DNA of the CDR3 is TGCGCCAGCAGCTTTCCAGAAGATACGCAGTATTTT.

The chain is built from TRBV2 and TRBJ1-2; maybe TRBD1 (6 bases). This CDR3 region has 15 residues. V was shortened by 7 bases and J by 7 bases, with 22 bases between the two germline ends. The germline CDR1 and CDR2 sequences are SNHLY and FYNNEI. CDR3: CASKTTWGGQRGYTF. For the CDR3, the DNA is TGTGCCAGCAAAACCACGTGGGGGGGGCAGCGTGGCTACACCTTC.

The CDR3: CASSEVSGQVDSPLHF. The CDR3 nucleotides are TGTGCCAGTAGCGAAGTATCCGGACAGGTCGATTCACCCCTCCACTTT. This rearrangement joins TRBV19 to TRBJ1-6, with 7 bases lining up with TRBD1. J lost 8 bases, V lost 6 bases, and 13 bases had no gene match. The CDR3 loop spans 16 amino acids. Per germline, CDR1 LNHDA and CDR2 SQIVND (reference sequence).

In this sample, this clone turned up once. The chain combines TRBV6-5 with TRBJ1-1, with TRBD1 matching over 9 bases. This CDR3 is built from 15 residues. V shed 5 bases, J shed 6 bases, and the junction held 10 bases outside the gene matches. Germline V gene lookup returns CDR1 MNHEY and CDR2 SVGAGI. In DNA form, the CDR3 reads TGTGCCAGCAGTGGCGCCGGGACAGGGAGATCTGAAGCTTTCTTT. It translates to CASSGAGTGRSEAFF.

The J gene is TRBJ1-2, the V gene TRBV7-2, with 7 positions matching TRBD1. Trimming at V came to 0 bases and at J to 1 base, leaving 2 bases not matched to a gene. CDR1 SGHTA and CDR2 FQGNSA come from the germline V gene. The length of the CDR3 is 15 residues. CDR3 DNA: TGTGCCAGCAGCTTAGCTGACAGGGTTAACTATGGCTACACCTTC. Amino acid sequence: CASSLADRVNYGYTF.

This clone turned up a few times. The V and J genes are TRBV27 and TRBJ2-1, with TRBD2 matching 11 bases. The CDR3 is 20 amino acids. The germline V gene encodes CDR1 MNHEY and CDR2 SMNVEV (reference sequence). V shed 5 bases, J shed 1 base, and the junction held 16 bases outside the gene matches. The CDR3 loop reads CASSLWAPSGGLRSYNEQFF. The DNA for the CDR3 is TGTGCCAGCAGTCTATGGGCCCCTAGCGGGGGGCTTAGGTCCTACAATGAGCAGTTCTTC.

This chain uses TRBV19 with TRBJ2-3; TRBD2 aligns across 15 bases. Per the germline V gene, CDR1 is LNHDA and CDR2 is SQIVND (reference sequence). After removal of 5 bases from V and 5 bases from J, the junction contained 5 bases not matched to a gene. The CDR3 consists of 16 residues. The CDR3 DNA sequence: TGTGCCAGTAGTCGGACTAGCGGGGGGGCGAGAGATACGCAGTATTTT. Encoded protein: CASSRTSGGARDTQYF.

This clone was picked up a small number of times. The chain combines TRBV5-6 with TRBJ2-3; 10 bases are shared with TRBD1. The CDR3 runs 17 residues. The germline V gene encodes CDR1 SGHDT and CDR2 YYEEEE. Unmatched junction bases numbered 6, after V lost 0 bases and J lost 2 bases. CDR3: CASSLVGGQGFTDTQYF. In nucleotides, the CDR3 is TGTGCCAGCAGCTTGGTTGGGGGACAGGGGTTCACAGATACGCAGTATTTT.

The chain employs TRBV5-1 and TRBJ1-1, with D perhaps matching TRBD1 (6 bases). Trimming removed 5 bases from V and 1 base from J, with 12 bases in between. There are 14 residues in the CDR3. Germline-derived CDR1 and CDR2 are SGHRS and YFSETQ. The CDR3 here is CASSSGTPNTEAFF. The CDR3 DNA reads TGCGCCAGCAGTAGCGGGACACCGAACACTGAAGCTTTCTTT.

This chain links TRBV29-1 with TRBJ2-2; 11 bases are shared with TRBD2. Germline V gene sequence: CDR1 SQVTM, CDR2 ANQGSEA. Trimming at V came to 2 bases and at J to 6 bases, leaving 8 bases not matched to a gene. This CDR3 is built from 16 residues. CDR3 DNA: TGCAGCGTTGAACGTAGCGGGGGGGCCTCAGCCGGGGAGCTGTTTTTT. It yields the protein CSVERSGGASAGELFF.

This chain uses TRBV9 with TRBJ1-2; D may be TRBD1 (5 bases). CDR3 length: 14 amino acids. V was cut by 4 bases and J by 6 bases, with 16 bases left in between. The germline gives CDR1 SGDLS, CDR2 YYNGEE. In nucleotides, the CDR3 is TGTGCCAGCAGCCCCGGGGGAGGGGTCAATGGCTACACCTTC. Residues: CASSPGGGVNGYTF.

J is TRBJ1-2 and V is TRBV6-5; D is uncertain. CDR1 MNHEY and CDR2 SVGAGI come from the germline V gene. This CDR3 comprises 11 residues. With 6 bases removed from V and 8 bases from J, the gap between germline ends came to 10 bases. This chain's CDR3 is CASSSLGGYTF. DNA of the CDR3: TGTGCCAGCAGCTCGCTAGGAGGCTACACCTTC.

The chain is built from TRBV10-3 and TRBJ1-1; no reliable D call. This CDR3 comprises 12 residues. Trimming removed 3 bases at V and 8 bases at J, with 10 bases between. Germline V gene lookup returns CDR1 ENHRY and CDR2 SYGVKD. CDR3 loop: CAISDRQEEAFF. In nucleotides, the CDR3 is TGTGCCATCAGTGATAGGCAGGAAGAAGCTTTCTTT.

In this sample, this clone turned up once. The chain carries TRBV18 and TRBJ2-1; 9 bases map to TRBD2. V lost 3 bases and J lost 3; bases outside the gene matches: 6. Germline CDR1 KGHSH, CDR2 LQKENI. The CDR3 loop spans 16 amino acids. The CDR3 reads CASSPPVAGVYNEQFF. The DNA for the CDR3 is TGTGCCAGCTCACCCCCCGTAGCGGGGGTCTACAATGAGCAGTTCTTC.

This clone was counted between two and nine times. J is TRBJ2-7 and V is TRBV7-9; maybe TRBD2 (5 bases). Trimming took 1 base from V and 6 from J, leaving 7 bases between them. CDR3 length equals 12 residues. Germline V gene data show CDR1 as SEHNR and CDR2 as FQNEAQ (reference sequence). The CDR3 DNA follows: TGTGCCAGCAGCTTAGGAGGGCTCGAGCAGTACTTC. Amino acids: CASSLGGLEQYF.

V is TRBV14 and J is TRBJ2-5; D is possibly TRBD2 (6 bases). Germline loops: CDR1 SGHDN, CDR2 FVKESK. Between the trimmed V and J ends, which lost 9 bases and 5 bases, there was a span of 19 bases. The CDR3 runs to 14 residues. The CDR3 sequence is CASATSGGAETQYF. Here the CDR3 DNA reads TGTGCCAGTGCCACCTCCGGGGGTGCCGAGACCCAGTACTTC.

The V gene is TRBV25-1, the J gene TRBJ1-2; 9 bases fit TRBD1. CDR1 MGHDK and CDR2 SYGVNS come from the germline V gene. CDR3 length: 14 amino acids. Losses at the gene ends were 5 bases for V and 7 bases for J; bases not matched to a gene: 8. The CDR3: CASSFPGTGCGYTF. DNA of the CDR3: TGTGCCAGCAGTTTTCCCGGGACAGGGTGTGGCTACACCTTC.

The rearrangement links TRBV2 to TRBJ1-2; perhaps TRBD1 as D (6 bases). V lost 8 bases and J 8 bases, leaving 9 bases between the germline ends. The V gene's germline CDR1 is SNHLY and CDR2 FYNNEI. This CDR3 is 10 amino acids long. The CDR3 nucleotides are TGTGCCAGCGGGACAAGGGGCTACACCTTC. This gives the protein CASGTRGYTF.